This entry lists 27 T cell receptor beta chains sequenced from one sample in a study of T cells in Graves' hyperthyroidism and ophthalmopathy. There were TCR beta CDR3 regions amplified from RNA transcripts. RT-PCR in the first round (using the HTBI primer set) targeted the TCR CDR3. TCRdb re-analysed the multiplex PCR reads in MiXCR, keeping a single row per CDR3 protein. Of around 570,000 distinct CDR3 sequences in the sample, 15% to 20% were seen once. Sequencing was performed on blood. The source of these receptors is a man aged 35 to 55 with Graves' ophthalmopathy.

The sample holds a few counts of this clonotype. Written as DNA, the CDR3 is TGTGCCAGCAGCCTCCCCGAGCTCGAGCAGTACTTC. This codes for CASSLPELEQYF. The chain uses TRBV12-3 or TRBV12-4 and TRBJ2-7, with unresolved D. The CDR3 extends over 12 amino acids. The V and J ends lost 6 bases and 6 bases respectively, with 12 bases between them.

This clonotype showed up just a few times. The chain links TRBV7-6 to TRBJ2-5; 12 bases agree with TRBD2. Germline trimming cut 4 bases from V and 2 bases from J; bases unmatched to any gene: 2. Germline loops: CDR1 SGHVS, CDR2 FNYEAQ. This CDR3 contains 15 residues. CDR3 in amino acids: CASSWGTSGQETQYF. The DNA for the CDR3 is TGTGCCAGCAGCTGGGGGACTAGCGGGCAAGAGACCCAGTACTTC. Combining the CDR3 with reference TRBV7-6 and TRBJ2-5 gives the whole variable domain GAGVSQSPRYKVTKRGQDVALRCDPISGHVSLYWYRQALGQGPEFLTYFNYEAQQDKSGLPNDRFSAERPEGSISTLTIQRTEQRDSAMYRCASSWGTSGQETQYFGPGTRLLVL.

V gene TRBV19 combines with J gene TRBJ2-7; 9 bases agree with TRBD1. The CDR3 runs 15 residues. The V gene's germline CDR1 is LNHDA and CDR2 SQIVND (reference sequence). V lost 5 bases and J lost 0; bases outside the gene matches: 5. DNA for the CDR3: TGTGCCAGTAGTTCTGGGACAGGGAACTCCTACGAGCAGTACTTC. It specifies CASSSGTGNSYEQYF.

This clonotype was counted at least ten times. V and J are TRBV2 and TRBJ1-2, with D possibly being TRBD1 (5 bases). The CDR3 is 13 residues long. V lost 7 bases and J 4 bases, leaving 13 bases between the germline ends. Germline assignment: CDR1 SNHLY and CDR2 FYNNEI. In DNA form, the CDR3 reads TGTGCCAGCACAAAGGACATCTTCTATGGCTACACCTTC. Its protein is CASTKDIFYGYTF.

This sequence joins TRBV29-1 and TRBJ2-5; D is possibly TRBD1 (5 bases). V lost 5 bases and J lost 5, with 9 bases in between. Looked up from germline, CDR1 is SQVTM and CDR2 is ANQGSEA. This CDR3 spans 11 amino acids. CDR3 residues: CSVTGPETQYF. CDR3 DNA sequence: TGCAGCGTTACAGGCCCGGAGACCCAGTACTTC.

The V call is TRBV7-9, the J call TRBJ1-1, with TRBD1 as a possible D gene (6 bases). V lost 5 bases, J lost 10 bases, and 11 bases lay in between. This CDR3 comprises 11 residues. The germline V gene has CDR1 SEHNR and CDR2 FQNEAQ (reference sequence). Here the CDR3 reads CASSMKGVAFF. The CDR3, as DNA: TGTGCCAGCAGCATGAAGGGGGTAGCTTTCTTT.

With regard to this clonotype: A read error may be the cause here, since a much bigger clone is one base away. The V call is TRBV6-5, the J call TRBJ1-1; a possible D gene is TRBD1 (6 bases). The germline V gene has CDR1 MNHEY and CDR2 SVGAGI. This CDR3 contains 13 residues. Trimming pared 2 bases from V and 4 bases from J, leaving 8 bases between. CDR3 sequence: CASSYRGATEAFF. The CDR3, as DNA: TGTGCCAGCAGTTACAGGGGGGCCACTGAAGCTTTCTTT.

This chain links TRBV19 with TRBJ1-6, with a weak D call TRBD1 (6 bases). Germline loops: CDR1 LNHDA, CDR2 SQIVND (reference sequence). The CDR3 sequence is 15 residues long. V shed 4 bases and J shed 10 bases, with 17 bases lying between them. The CDR3 is CASSKEGVRVSPLHF. The CDR3 DNA reads TGTGCCAGTAGTAAGGAGGGGGTAAGGGTCTCACCCCTCCACTTT.

This clonotype was picked up many times. The V and J genes are TRBV11-2 and TRBJ2-1; 13 positions agree with TRBD2. The V gene end was trimmed by 8 bases and the J gene end by 2 bases; junction bases not matched to a gene: 15. CDR1 is SGHAT and CDR2 is FQNNGV in the germline V gene. The CDR3 spans 19 residues. The CDR3 here is CASGYPPTGTSGTYNEQFF. DNA of the CDR3: TGTGCCAGCGGATACCCCCCTACCGGGACTAGCGGGACCTACAATGAGCAGTTCTTC. The entire variable domain, with the rest obtained from reference TRBV11-2 and TRBJ2-1, is as follows: EAGVAQSPRYKIIEKRQSVAFWCNPISGHATLYWYQQILGQGPKLLIQFQNNGVVDDSQLPKDRFSAERLKGVDSTLKIQPAKLEDSAVYLCASGYPPTGTSGTYNEQFFGPGTRLTVL.

V is TRBV5-1 and J is TRBJ2-1, with D hard to call. V lost 0 bases, J lost 6 bases, and 7 bases lay in between. Germline lookup yields CDR1 SGHRS and CDR2 YFSETQ. The CDR3 has 13 residues. The CDR3: CASSLGHVNEQFF. For the CDR3, the DNA is TGCGCCAGCAGCTTGGGACACGTCAATGAGCAGTTCTTC. Complete variable domain (other parts from reference TRBV5-1 and TRBJ2-1): KAGVTQTPRYLIKTRGQQVTLSCSPISGHRSVSWYQQTPGQGLQFLFEYFSETQRNKGNFPGRFSGRQFSNSRSEMNVSTLELGDSALYLCASSLGHVNEQFFGPGTRLTVL.

The chain is built from TRBV3-1 and TRBJ1-2; D unresolved. CDR1 is LGHDT, CDR2 YNNKEL, per germline (reference sequence). Trimming pared 1 base from V and 0 bases from J, leaving 9 bases between. This CDR3 has 15 residues. The CDR3 region has the DNA TGTGCCAGCAGCCAAGCTGGGCGGCCTAACTATGGCTACACCTTC. Residues: CASSQAGRPNYGYTF. Combining the CDR3 with reference TRBV3-1 and TRBJ1-2 gives the whole variable domain DTAVSQTPKYLVTQMGNDKSIKCEQNLGHDTMYWYKQDSKKFLKIMFSYNNKELIINETVPNRFSPKSPDKAHLNLHINSLELGDSAVYFCASSQAGRPNYGYTFGSGTRLTVV.

There are a few counts of this clonotype. V gene TRBV11-2 combines with J gene TRBJ2-1, with D tentatively TRBD1 (5 bases). From germline, CDR1 is SGHAT and CDR2 FQNNGV. The CDR3 length is 17 residues. V was clipped by 6 bases and J by 2 bases, with 20 bases between them. The CDR3 reads CASRLDSLHNPYNEQFF. As DNA, the CDR3 is TGTGCCAGCAGACTCGACAGCCTCCATAACCCCTACAATGAGCAGTTCTTC.

This clonotype turned up a few times. This sequence joins TRBV6-1 and TRBJ2-3; TRBD2 might be the D (6 bases). There are 13 residues in the CDR3. Trimming stripped 6 bases from V and 1 base from J, with 8 bases between. The germline V gene encodes CDR1 MNHNS and CDR2 SASEGT. The CDR3: CASRIAGTDTQYF. In DNA form, the CDR3 reads TGTGCCAGCAGGATAGCGGGCACAGATACGCAGTATTTT.

This clonotype was seen only a few times. V and J are TRBV18 and TRBJ2-2; 8 bases match TRBD1. In germline, CDR1 is KGHSH, CDR2 LQKENI. V trimming: 3 bases; J trimming: 2 bases; junction bases outside the gene matches: 5. CDR3 length: 16 amino acids. CDR3 DNA sequence: TGTGCCAGCTCACCGAAGGGACAGGCAAACACCGGGGAGCTGTTTTTT. It is translated as CASSPKGQANTGELFF.

The chain links TRBV28 to TRBJ2-2; D unclear. Germline V gene data show CDR1 as MDHEN and CDR2 as SYDVKM. Trimming shortened V by 5 bases and J by 6 bases, and 16 bases separated the two germline ends. This CDR3 spans 15 amino acids. In DNA, the CDR3 is TGTGCCAGCAGTAAACACCCCGGCGACGCCGGGGAGCTGTTTTTT. Translating it yields CASSKHPGDAGELFF.

The chain joins TRBV29-1 to TRBJ2-7; either TRBD1 or TRBD2 may fit D (5 bases each). V was trimmed by 7 bases and J by 0 bases, leaving 7 bases between them. Germline CDR1 and CDR2: SQVTM and ANQGSEA. The CDR3 contains 11 residues. DNA of the CDR3: TGCAGCGGGGGGTTCTCCTACGAGCAGTACTTC. As protein: CSGGFSYEQYF.

In its sample, this clonotype was seen many times. This chain joins TRBV20-1 and TRBJ2-3, with 8 bases identical to TRBD2. The CDR3 length is 13 residues. Trimming cost V 5 bases and J 3 bases; bases outside gene matches: 4. Germline CDR1 DFQATT, CDR2 SNEGSKA (reference sequence). In DNA, the CDR3 is TGCAGTGCTGAGCGGGAGAGGACAGATACGCAGTATTTT. Protein product: CSAERERTDTQYF.

This chain uses TRBV30 with TRBJ2-5; D uncertain. CDR1 and CDR2 from the germline V gene are GTSNPN and SVGIG (reference sequence). V was trimmed by 0 bases and J by 2 bases, leaving 10 bases between them. The CDR3 is 14 amino acids. CDR3 bases: TGTGCCTGGAGTGTAGGTCCAGAACAAGAGACCCAGTACTTC. It is translated as CAWSVGPEQETQYF.

This clonotype was observed many times. This sequence joins TRBV11-2 and TRBJ2-7; D is undetermined. Trimming removed 4 bases from V and 2 bases from J, with 6 bases in between. Looked up from germline, CDR1 is SGHAT and CDR2 is FQNNGV. CDR3 size: 12 residues. The CDR3 bases are TGTGCCAGCAGCTACGGAACCTACGAGCAGTACTTC. Protein: CASSYGTYEQYF.

This clonotype was detected ten times or more. The chain carries TRBV6-1 and TRBJ2-1; 9 nucleotides match TRBD2. V gave up 10 bases and J gave up 5 bases; unmatched junction bases: 9. CDR3 length: 14 residues. Per the germline V gene, CDR1 is MNHNS and CDR2 is SASEGT. CDR3 sequence: CATERTSGHNEQFF. The CDR3 bases are TGTGCCACCGAGAGAACTAGCGGGCACAATGAGCAGTTCTTC.

The rearrangement uses TRBV19 and TRBJ2-5; 7 bases are shared with TRBD1. The CDR3 length is 14 residues. V dropped 9 bases and J dropped 4; count of bases not matched to a gene: 11. The germline V gene encodes CDR1 LNHDA and CDR2 SQIVND (reference sequence). The CDR3 reads CASGTGERGETQYF. The DNA of the CDR3 is TGTGCCAGCGGAACAGGGGAGAGGGGAGAGACCCAGTACTTC.

The chain has TRBV2 and TRBJ1-2; no clear D gene. The CDR3 is 14 amino acids. Germline loops: CDR1 SNHLY, CDR2 FYNNEI. V shed 0 bases and J shed 7 bases, with 12 bases lying between them. The CDR3 sequence: CASSEAPRVAGYTF. The CDR3 region has the DNA TGTGCCAGCAGTGAAGCCCCCCGGGTAGCTGGCTACACCTTC.

This clonotype was counted ten times or more. This rearrangement joins TRBV3-1 to TRBJ2-7; D not certain. CDR1 LGHDT and CDR2 YNNKEL come from the germline V gene (reference sequence). The CDR3 sequence is 13 residues long. The V gene lost 4 bases and the J gene lost 1 base, with 8 bases spanning the gap. The CDR3 DNA sequence: TGTGCCAGCAGCCCCCGGATGTCCTACGAGCAGTACTTC. Translating it yields CASSPRMSYEQYF.

This clonotype has a count of ten or more. The gene calls are TRBV7-9 and TRBJ2-2; maybe TRBD1 (6 bases). The CDR3 extends over 15 amino acids. The V end lost 3 bases, the J end lost 1 base, and 9 bases lay between the germline ends. Germline V gene sequence: CDR1 SEHNR, CDR2 FQNEAQ (reference sequence). CDR3 in DNA: TGTGCCAGCAGCTTGGGGGCAAGGAACACCGGGGAGCTGTTTTTT. Its translation: CASSLGARNTGELFF.

The J gene is TRBJ2-7, the V gene TRBV6-1; tentative D call: TRBD2 (5 bases). The CDR3 spans 15 residues. V was cut by 2 bases and J by 4 bases, with 15 bases left in between. CDR1 and CDR2 from the germline V gene are MNHNS and SASEGT. The CDR3 DNA is TGTGCCAGCAGTGAAATAGGCCAGGACTCGTACGAGCAGTACTTC. Protein sequence: CASSEIGQDSYEQYF.

This clonotype was detected many times. V is TRBV13 and J is TRBJ2-3, with 7 nucleotides matching TRBD1. Germline assignment: CDR1 PRHDT and CDR2 FYEKMQ (reference sequence). V shed 4 bases and J 6 bases; nucleotides not matched to a gene: 7. The CDR3 runs 14 residues. CDR3 in amino acids: CASSSRQGRDTQYF. CDR3 coding DNA: TGTGCCAGCAGCTCCCGACAGGGAAGGGATACGCAGTATTTT.

This clonotype has just a few counts. This sequence joins TRBV6-2 or TRBV6-3 and TRBJ1-1; D unresolved. V lost 6 bases and J lost 1, with 12 bases in between. CDR1 and CDR2 from the germline V gene are MNHEY and SVGEGT. This CDR3 region has 14 residues. The CDR3 spells CASRRNLKNTEAFF. The CDR3, as DNA: TGTGCCAGCAGGAGAAACCTCAAGAACACTGAAGCTTTCTTT.